The rows below give T cell receptor beta chains drawn from one sample of a study of early T cells in non-severe SARS-CoV-2 infection. One entry per CDR3 protein results from TCRdb running MiXCR on the 5' RACE reads. The sample has some 30,000 distinct CDR3 sequences, 9% seen once; the top ten hold roughly 13%. Sample: whole blood. The receptors come from an adult who was a healthcare worker with PCR-confirmed SARS-CoV-2 infection or an uninfected control (not recorded which). Each CDR3 is given with its conserved first and last residue. The order of the fields is D gene, clone size, V gene, J gene, CDR3 protein, CDR3 DNA. A D gene is named only where the DNA matches it firmly. Some rows mark clone size as missing; the rest say once, few, many or name a class of expanded clone.

NA	many	TRBV25-1	TRBJ2-2	CASSGGGELFF	TGTGCCAGCAGTGGGGGCGGGGAGCTGTTTTTT
NA	NA	TRBV7-2	TRBJ2-7	CASSSRTTYEQYF	TGTGCCAGCAGCTCTCGAACCACCTACGAGCAGTACTTC
TRBD1	many	TRBV9	TRBJ2-7	CASSVGDSPYREQYF	TGTGCCAGCAGCGTAGGGGACAGCCCCTATAGGGAGCAGTACTTC
NA	few	TRBV7-2	TRBJ2-3	CASSPRIRITDTQYF	TGTGCCAGCAGCCCTCGGATTCGTATCACAGATACGCAGTATTTT
NA	many	TRBV29-1	TRBJ2-7	CSVAGVGMREQYF	TGCAGCGTTGCCGGGGTAGGGATGCGCGAGCAGTACTTC
TRBD1	NA	TRBV25-1	TRBJ1-2	CASSKGAYGYTF	TGTGCCAGCAGTAAGGGGGCCTATGGCTACACCTTC
TRBD1	NA	TRBV12-3/TRBV12-4	TRBJ1-5	CASTTDRGSQPQHF	TGTGCCAGCACCACGGACAGGGGAAGTCAGCCCCAGCATTTT
NA	many	TRBV20-1	TRBJ2-7	CSASGTSYEQYF	TGCAGTGCTAGTGGGACTTCTTACGAGCAGTACTTC
TRBD2	many	TRBV20-1	TRBJ2-1	CSARFLSGGHSSYNEQFF	TGCAGTGCCCGTTTTCTTAGCGGGGGCCACAGCTCCTACAATGAGCAGTTCTTC
TRBD2	many	TRBV4-3	TRBJ2-5	CASSQGAGRGYVETQYF	TGCGCCAGCAGCCAAGGAGCAGGGCGGGGGTATGTAGAGACCCAGTACTTC
NA	many	TRBV7-3	TRBJ1-1	CASSPTGFSTEAFF	TGTGCCAGCAGCCCTACAGGGTTTAGTACTGAAGCTTTCTTT
NA	many	TRBV3-1	TRBJ2-7	CASSQDLRADEQYF	TGTGCCAGCAGCCAAGATCTGAGAGCGGACGAGCAGTACTTC
NA	many	TRBV6-2/TRBV6-3	TRBJ2-5	CASSYLLQGPPGETQYF	TGTGCCAGCAGTTACCTCCTCCAAGGACCCCCGGGAGAGACCCAGTACTTC
NA	NA	TRBV29-1	TRBJ2-5	CSAHSVGGLTGDPYF	TGCAGCGCCCATAGCGTGGGCGGACTAACCGGCGATCCGTACTTC
NA	many	TRBV7-9	TRBJ1-5	CASSHAWQTGQPQHF	TGTGCCAGCAGCCATGCATGGCAGACGGGGCAGCCCCAGCATTTT
TRBD1	many	TRBV6-5	TRBJ2-7	CASSGTGGAIFEQYF	TGTGCCAGCAGTGGGACAGGAGGGGCTATCTTTGAGCAGTACTTC
NA	NA	TRBV12-3/TRBV12-4	TRBJ1-2	CASSAFSQGNYGYTF	TGTGCCAGCAGCGCCTTCTCTCAGGGCAACTATGGCTACACCTTC
TRBD1	many	TRBV18	TRBJ1-5	CASSSGQGGNQPQHF	TGTGCCAGCTCATCTGGACAGGGAGGCAATCAGCCCCAGCATTTT
TRBD1	once	TRBV19	TRBJ1-1	CASSIGDRVTEAFF	TGTGCCAGTAGTATCGGTGACAGGGTCACTGAAGCTTTCTTT
TRBD1	many	TRBV24-1	TRBJ2-1	CATATRDSPYNEQFF	TGTGCCACCGCGACCAGGGACAGTCCCTACAATGAGCAGTTCTTC
NA	NA	TRBV5-6	TRBJ2-5	CASLTANQETQYF	TGTGCCAGCCTGACAGCCAATCAAGAGACCCAGTACTTC
NA	many	TRBV10-3	TRBJ1-1	CAIRASNTEAFF	TGTGCCATCAGGGCATCAAACACTGAAGCTTTCTTT
NA	many	TRBV30	TRBJ2-7	CAWSEGVPQLGRYEQYF	TGTGCCTGGAGTGAAGGGGTGCCCCAGCTAGGTCGCTACGAGCAGTACTTC
TRBD1	medium-sized	TRBV12-3/TRBV12-4	TRBJ2-7	CASSPSPADRGTYEQYF	TGTGCCAGCAGTCCATCCCCGGCAGACAGGGGCACCTACGAGCAGTACTTC
NA	many	TRBV24-1	TRBJ2-1	CATKGRNEQFF	TGTGCCACCAAAGGGAGAAATGAGCAGTTCTTC
TRBD2	few	TRBV10-3	TRBJ2-7	CAIRSAGTNSYEQYF	TGTGCCATCAGATCTGCCGGGACTAACTCCTACGAGCAGTACTTC
TRBD1	few	TRBV20-1	TRBJ2-4	CSAVDRDRDIQYF	TGCAGTGCTGTGGACAGGGATAGGGACATTCAGTACTTC
NA	many	TRBV18	TRBJ1-2	CASSPGGPTYGYTF	TGTGCCAGCTCACCAGGGGGGCCTACCTATGGCTACACCTTC
TRBD2	few	TRBV7-3	TRBJ2-2	CASSPPGGTGELFF	TGTGCCAGCAGCCCCCCGGGAGGAACCGGGGAGCTGTTTTTT
TRBD2	medium-sized	TRBV29-1	TRBJ2-1	CSDSGTSPYNEQFF	TGCAGCGACAGCGGGACTTCTCCCTACAATGAGCAGTTCTTC
TRBD2	few	TRBV5-4	TRBJ2-7	CASRPSGVYEQYF	TGTGCCAGCAGACCTAGCGGGGTCTACGAGCAGTACTTC
NA	many	TRBV9	TRBJ1-6	CASRPEGGRNSPLHF	TGTGCCAGCAGGCCTGAGGGGGGGCGTAATTCACCCCTCCACTTT
NA	many	TRBV7-9	TRBJ1-5	CASSPDLANQPQHF	TGTGCCAGCAGCCCAGATCTGGCCAATCAGCCCCAGCATTTT
NA	many	TRBV6-4	TRBJ2-5	CASSPSEQETQYF	TGTGCCAGCAGCCCTTCCGAGCAAGAGACCCAGTACTTC
NA	few	TRBV20-1	TRBJ2-3	CSARRSTDTQYF	TGCAGTGCTAGAAGGAGCACAGATACGCAGTATTTT
TRBD1	few	TRBV5-6	TRBJ1-1	CASSLQDRDTEAFF	TGTGCCAGCAGCTTGCAGGACAGGGACACTGAAGCTTTCTTT
TRBD2	many	TRBV20-1	TRBJ2-3	CSAILTSGGPTDTQYF	TGCAGTGCAATTTTGACTAGCGGGGGCCCCACAGATACGCAGTATTTT
NA	many	TRBV5-4	TRBJ2-5	CASSLRSFLGVETQYF	TGTGCCAGCAGCTTGCGTTCGTTTTTAGGGGTAGAGACCCAGTACTTC
NA	many	TRBV2	TRBJ2-2	CASSGSRGTGELFF	TGTGCCAGCAGTGGTTCCAGAGGGACCGGGGAGCTGTTTTTT
NA	many	TRBV30	TRBJ1-2	CAWSDPHGGYGYTF	TGTGCCTGGAGTGACCCCCACGGCGGCTATGGCTACACCTTC
NA	many	TRBV12-3/TRBV12-4	TRBJ1-5	CASSLPSTAQNQPQHF	TGTGCCAGCAGTTTACCCTCGACAGCCCAAAATCAGCCCCAGCATTTT
NA	NA	TRBV7-2	TRBJ1-5	CASSSGGMVSPQHF	TGTGCCAGCAGCTCCGGGGGAATGGTCAGCCCCCAGCATTTT
TRBD1	many	TRBV7-9	TRBJ1-4	CASSPGTGATNEKLFF	TGTGCCAGCAGCCCCGGGACAGGGGCAACTAATGAAAAACTGTTTTTT